This TCR beta chain was captured by sequencing in a study of human T cells and chemical hapten exposure. Study-level background: Patients got weekly scalp diphenylcyclopropenone doses over the approximately 23-week study.

The V gene's germline CDR1 is SGHTA and CDR2 FQGNSA. The CDR3 is 16 residues long. Trimming took 5 bases from V and 0 from J, leaving 17 bases between them. Time point defined: patch test 2, 6 weeks after DPC sensitization. The treatment is: therapeutic diphenylcyclopropenone sensitization with weekly scalp DPC. TCRdb used MiXCR to reprocess the RACE reads, holding one entry per CDR3 protein. The sample includes nearly 85,000 distinct CDR3 sequences, around 10% seen only once; the top ten take 1.5% to 2%. The material was whole blood, obtained in connection with sensitization to the hapten diphenylcyclopropenone (DPC). This sequence was found in a man between 18 and 35 years old with alopecia areata. Some clones in this sample may be carry-over from other donors' samples. The chain carries TRBV7-2 and TRBJ2-7, with a tentative D call TRBD2 (7 bases). CDR3 sequence: CASSLYPGGRSYEQYF. In DNA, the CDR3 is TGTGCCAGCAGCCTGTACCCGGGGGGCCGCTCCTACGAGCAGTACTTC.